Reported below is one TCR beta chain. The sample originates from a study of blood T cell repertoires in COVID-19. Across the study: COVID-19 samples collected from the United States, Italy and Spain covered acute and convalescent phases. T cells, B-cell-depleted T cells, or PBMCs supplied cDNA or gDNA.

V dropped 4 bases and J dropped 7 bases, with 11 bases sitting between them. CDR3 length: 13 residues. CDR1 MNHEY and CDR2 SVGEGT come from the germline V gene. As originally analysed: Amplification with reference gene primers provided the estimates of nucleated cell counts. Data came from immunoSEQ multiplex PCR; TCRdb stores just in-frame clones and leaves some out. Clonal size and the V and J genes are those of that table, whereas D and trimming came from the DNA. The sample holds tens of thousands of clones; more than 85% are singletons and the top ten take roughly 7.3%. This receptor was obtained from a man aged 35 to 55 with COVID-19, enrolled during active disease. The sample taken for sequencing was peripheral blood. The chain has TRBV6-2 or TRBV6-3 and TRBJ1-5; a weak D match, TRBD1 (6 bases). CDR3 sequence: CASSLGAGQPQHF. The CDR3 region has the DNA TGTGCCAGCAGTTTGGGGGCCGGACAGCCCCAGCATTTT.